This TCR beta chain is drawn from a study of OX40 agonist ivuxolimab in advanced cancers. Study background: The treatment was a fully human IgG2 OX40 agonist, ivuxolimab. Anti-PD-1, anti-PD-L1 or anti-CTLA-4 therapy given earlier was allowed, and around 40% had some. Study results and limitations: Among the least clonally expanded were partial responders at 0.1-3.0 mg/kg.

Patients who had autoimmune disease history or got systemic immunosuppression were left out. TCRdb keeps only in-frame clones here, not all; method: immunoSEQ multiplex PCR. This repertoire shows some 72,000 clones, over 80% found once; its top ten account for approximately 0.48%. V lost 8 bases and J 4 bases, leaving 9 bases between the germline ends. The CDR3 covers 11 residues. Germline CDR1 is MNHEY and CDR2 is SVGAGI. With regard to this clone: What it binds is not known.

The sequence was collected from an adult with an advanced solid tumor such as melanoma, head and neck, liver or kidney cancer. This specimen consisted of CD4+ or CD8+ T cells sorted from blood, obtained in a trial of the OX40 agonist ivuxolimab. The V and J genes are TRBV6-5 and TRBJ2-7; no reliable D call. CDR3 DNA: TGTGCCAGCGGAACGGTTTACGAGCAGTACTTC. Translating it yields CASGTVYEQYF.